This TCR beta chain originates from a study of T-cell memory formation after mild COVID-19 listed by TCRdb under 2021. Context from the whole study: TCR sequence clusters from the two donors were found to be largely donor specific. T-cell clones expanding and contracting after mild COVID-19 in a couple of donors were tracked by longitudinal TCRalpha and TCRbeta repertoire sequencing. Two young, previously healthy adult volunteers made up the cohort, one male and one female. Points the paper makes about the study in general: Some responding clones were detected in pre-infection memory, which suggested that pre-existing cross-reactive memory T cells had joined the SARS-CoV-2 response. Whether the second-wave clones peaking on day 37 were SARS-CoV-2 specific was not confirmed. Only two mild cases were covered by the study, and larger cohorts that include severe cases with pre-infection samples were considered necessary. Contracting CD4+ clones were found mainly in CM and EM memory subsets, while CD8+ clones were enriched in EMRA. Clones that contracted from day 15 to 85 showed balanced CD4/CD8 phenotypes, whereas a second wave of clones that expanded from day 15 to 37 leaned towards CD4+.

With respect to this clonotype: Its antigen has not been determined. Base qualities were left out, and no much larger clone turns up one base away.

The CDR3 has 17 amino acids, counting the end cysteine and phenylalanine. Of the read, only the CDR3 DNA is kept; its 51 bases are in frame from base 1. The junction shows trimming of 7 bases on V and 2 bases on J, and the gene matches do not reach 10 bases of it. The germline V gene encodes CDR1 MNHNS and CDR2 SASEGT. The sequencing machine was an Illumina NovaSeq 6000. Using 5'RACE with constant-segment primers, TCRalpha and TCRbeta cDNA libraries were constructed, with sample barcodes and unique molecular identifiers added in the process. Trizol reagent was used to extract RNA from every sample. Amplification of the libraries took two PCR steps, and the second step added a second sample barcode plus Illumina TruSeq adapters. Sequencing of the libraries was done on an Illumina NovaSeq, producing 2 x 150 bp paired-end reads. In the source study's methods: The reads were demultiplexed and collapsed into UMI-guided consensus sequences using migec v1.2.7. Using mixcr v2.1.11, UMI consensuses were aligned to TRA and TRB V and J templates and then assembled into clonotypes. A clonotype was counted as expanded or contracted only if both edgeR and NoisET called the change significant, with noise models trained on biological replicates. For edgeR calls, a false discovery rate-adjusted p below 0.01 and a log2 fold-change threshold of 1 were applied. As an exploratory analysis of dynamics, PCA with hierarchical clustering was applied to max-normalized trajectories of the 1000 most abundant clonotypes. Separately sequenced CD4+ and CD8+ repertoires were used to assign the CD4 or CD8 phenotype of responding clones. Through fastp at Q25 and MiXCR, TCRdb rebuilt clones from the public reads, retaining in-frame beta chains. One record per CDR3 amino acid sequence lists the most common genes and DNA. The V and J calls come from TCRdb's annotation, not from the publication. Present in this sample are 300,000 to 400,000 distinct CDR3 sequences, 25% to 30% of which were seen just once. 13% of the sample goes to the ten largest clones.

Ficoll-Paque density gradient centrifugation was the method used to isolate PBMCs. The chain joins TRBV6-1 to TRBJ2-5, with 13 bases in between that match TRBD2. This sequence was found in an adult woman who had mild COVID-19 (a few samples of this study predate the infection). The sample titles of this study are shuffled in the database, so cell type and time point are left out; the donor was told from shared clones. The sequenced sample consisted of PBMCs or a T cell subset sorted from them (not recorded which). In nucleotides, the sequence is TGTGCCAGCATCCGACTAGCGGGAGGAACGAGACAAGAGACCCAGTACTTC. Its protein is CASIRLAGGTRQETQYF.